This TCR beta chain was captured in a study of T cell responses to AZD1222 COVID-19 vaccine. Study overall: It was second doses at about 4 or about 12 weeks that were pooled.

In regard to this clone: Its antigen is still unknown.

Sequencing was performed with immunoSEQ multiplex PCR; in TCRdb, only in-frame clones are kept and a portion is missing. The data hold about 86,000 clones, with approximately 82% observed a single time. Study-wide findings and caveats: Repertoire sampling occurred only after the peak T cell response. Most donors were white British, females outnumbered males, and clonal diversity was possibly underestimated.

The source is an adult in good health. The input for sequencing was peripheral blood, taken on day 0 of AZD1222 vaccination.

CDR3 loop: CASSRAPGGETQYF. The CDR3 DNA follows: TGCGCCAGCAGCCGGGCCCCGGGGGGGGAGACCCAGTACTTC. J is TRBJ2-5 and V is TRBV5-1; TRBD2 matches 8 bases. J was trimmed by 5 bases and V by 4 bases; bases with no gene match: 7. CDR3 length: 14 residues. From germline, CDR1 is SGHRS and CDR2 YFSETQ.